The 25 T cell receptor beta chains below come from one sample, sequenced in a study of T-cell reconstitution after alpha-beta-depleted transplantation in children. Unique molecular identifiers tagged the TCRbeta library. TCRdb re-called the PCR reads through MiXCR, storing one row per CDR3 protein. Seen here are 500,000 or so distinct CDR3 sequences, roughly 33% observed once, and the top ten hold around 2.3%. The sample was PBMCs from the stem cell graft donor, taken from the stem cell graft. These receptors came from a human donor who donated a stem cell graft to a child with aplastic anemia.

The chain combines TRBV20-1 with TRBJ1-1; D is unresolved. Germline CDR1 reads DFQATT; CDR2 reads SNEGSKA (reference sequence). The germline V and J ends were trimmed by 6 bases and 5 bases, with 13 bases remaining between them. The CDR3 contains 12 residues. The CDR3 sequence is CSATRRVTEAFF. The CDR3 region has the DNA TGCAGTGCAACAAGGAGGGTTACTGAAGCTTTCTTT.

In this sample, this clonotype turned up once. The chain links TRBV5-1 to TRBJ2-3; TRBD2 might be the D (6 bases). The V and J ends lost 3 bases and 4 bases respectively, with 15 bases between them. Germline V gene data show CDR1 as SGHRS and CDR2 as YFSETQ. The CDR3 is made up of 15 amino acids. The CDR3 DNA sequence: TGCGCCAGCAGCTCGGAGGGGCTAGCTCCAGATACGCAGTATTTT. Its translation: CASSSEGLAPDTQYF.

The chain couples TRBV9 to TRBJ2-2, with no clear D. V lost 0 bases and J lost 4, with 10 bases in between. Germline V lookup: CDR1 SGDLS, CDR2 YYNGEE. The CDR3 loop spans 15 amino acids. This chain's CDR3 is CASSVVGLPTGELFF. The CDR3 region has the DNA TGTGCCAGCAGCGTAGTAGGCCTCCCCACCGGGGAGCTGTTTTTT.

J is TRBJ2-7 and V is TRBV29-1; 8 bases align to TRBD1. CDR3 length: 15 amino acids. Germline loops: CDR1 SQVTM, CDR2 ANQGSEA. After removal of 5 bases from V and 9 bases from J, the junction contained 18 bases not matched to a gene. CDR3 in DNA: TGCAGCGTTAAGGATCGGGACAGGTCAACCTTTGGGCAGTACTTC. Amino acids: CSVKDRDRSTFGQYF.

This clonotype showed up many times. The chain couples TRBV7-9 to TRBJ2-1; 13 bases line up with TRBD2. The CDR3 is 15 residues long. Germline values: CDR1 SEHNR, CDR2 FQNEAQ (reference sequence). After removal of 4 bases from V and 4 bases from J, the junction contained 1 base not matched to a gene. In DNA form, the CDR3 reads TGTGCCAGCAGCTCACTAGCGGGAGGGTACAATGAGCAGTTCTTC. Translated, it gives CASSSLAGGYNEQFF. The full variable domain, its missing parts supplied by reference TRBV7-9 and TRBJ2-1, is DTGVSQNPRHKITKRGQNVTFRCDPISEHNRLYWYRQTLGQGPEFLTYFQNEAQLEKSRLLSDRFSAERPKGSFSTLEIQRTEQGDSAMYLCASSSLAGGYNEQFFGPGTRLTVL.

This clonotype has just a few counts. The rearrangement joins TRBV29-1 to TRBJ1-1; 12 nucleotides line up with TRBD1. CDR1 and CDR2 (germline): SQVTM, ANQGSEA. Trimming at V came to 7 bases and at J to 4 bases, leaving 10 bases not matched to a gene. The CDR3 totals 15 residues. The CDR3 region is CSASRDRGPGTEAFF. CDR3 DNA: TGCAGCGCTAGCCGGGACAGGGGGCCTGGCACTGAAGCTTTCTTT.

This clonotype was found a few times. The chain couples TRBV2 to TRBJ2-6; D not resolved. CDR3 length: 14 amino acids. Trimming took 5 bases from V and 2 from J, leaving 7 bases between them. Germline-derived CDR1 and CDR2 are SNHLY and FYNNEI. Here the CDR3 reads CASSQLPGANVLTF. The CDR3 nucleotides are TGTGCCAGCAGTCAGCTCCCTGGGGCCAACGTCCTGACTTTC.

This chain connects TRBV18 to TRBJ2-7, with D perhaps matching TRBD2 (6 bases). There are 13 residues in the CDR3. V gave up 0 bases and J gave up 3 bases, with 6 bases separating them. Germline V gene sequence: CDR1 KGHSH, CDR2 LQKENI. The CDR3 loop is CASSPPSGYEQYV. The CDR3 DNA sequence: TGTGCCAGCTCACCACCTAGCGGCTACGAGCAGTACGTC.

This chain joins TRBV28 and TRBJ1-2; D uncertain. The ends were cut back, 5 bases at V and 4 bases at J, with 14 bases in the middle. The CDR3 totals 14 residues. Germline V gene sequence: CDR1 MDHEN, CDR2 SYDVKM. DNA for the CDR3: TGTGCCAGCAGTCCGATAACAGAAGTCTATGGCTACACCTTC. This gives the protein CASSPITEVYGYTF.

This clonotype was observed a few times. This chain uses TRBV28 with TRBJ2-1; 9 nucleotides align to TRBD1. V lost 3 bases to trimming and J lost 2 bases; unmatched junction nucleotides: 5. Germline values: CDR1 MDHEN, CDR2 SYDVKM. This CDR3 comprises 16 residues. The CDR3 here is CASSFFGTGTYNEQFF. The CDR3 DNA reads as TGTGCCAGCAGTTTTTTCGGGACAGGGACCTACAATGAGCAGTTCTTC.

This clonotype has at least ten counts. A read error may produce the germline difference seen at one junction end. The chain has TRBV5-1 and TRBJ2-1; no clear D gene. The CDR3 contains 13 residues. Germline V gives CDR1 SGHRS, CDR2 YFSETQ. CDR3 sequence reads: CASSRSSYNEQFF. The CDR3 region has the DNA TGTGCCAGCAGCCGGAGCTCCTACAATGAGCAGTTCTTC.

This sequence joins TRBV29-1 and TRBJ1-1, with no clear D. Germline CDR1 SQVTM, CDR2 ANQGSEA. This CDR3 comprises 12 residues. Deletions cut 7 bases from V and 4 bases from J, with 13 bases between. CDR3 DNA: TGCAGCGCTCGTAGGGTAGGCACTGAAGCTTTCTTT. Residues: CSARRVGTEAFF.

In this sample, this clonotype turned up a few times. The chain has TRBV7-6 and TRBJ2-5; possibly TRBD1 or TRBD2 for D (5 bases each). This CDR3 has 17 amino acids. The germline V and J ends were trimmed by 5 bases and 0 bases, with 19 bases remaining between them. Per germline, CDR1 SGHVS and CDR2 FNYEAQ. CDR3 region: CASSPGGALLYQETQYF. CDR3 DNA sequence: TGTGCCAGCAGCCCTGGGGGTGCTCTCCTGTACCAAGAGACCCAGTACTTC.

The rearrangement links TRBV29-1 to TRBJ1-1; TRBD1 agrees at 7 bases. With V trimmed by 7 bases and J by 3 bases, 8 bases remained unmatched. The V gene's germline CDR1 is SQVTM and CDR2 ANQGSEA. The CDR3 is 13 residues long. The CDR3 loop is CSGRLQGYTEAFF. CDR3 nucleotide sequence: TGCAGCGGACGCCTACAGGGGTACACTGAAGCTTTCTTT.

The chain is built from TRBV7-2 and TRBJ1-1, with 8 positions matching TRBD1. The germline gives CDR1 SGHTA, CDR2 FQGNSA. The ends lost 5 bases at V and 3 bases at J; junction bases unmatched: 11. The CDR3 extends over 16 amino acids. The DNA of the CDR3 is TGTGCCAGCAGCCAACCACAGGGGGGTGGGGACACTGAAGCTTTCTTT. Amino acids: CASSQPQGGGDTEAFF.

The chain is built from TRBV20-1 and TRBJ1-5, with 8 bases identical to TRBD1. V lost 6 bases and J lost 6; bases outside the gene matches: 13. CDR1 is DFQATT, CDR2 SNEGSKA, per germline (reference sequence). CDR3 length: 15 residues. CDR3 amino acids: CSATRQGRGGQPQHF. The DNA for the CDR3 is TGCAGTGCGACCCGACAGGGGAGAGGGGGTCAGCCCCAGCATTTT.

The chain couples TRBV4-3 to TRBJ2-1; D may be TRBD1 (5 bases). V was shortened by 1 base and J by 8 bases, with 15 bases between the two germline ends. CDR3 length: 15 amino acids. The germline CDR1 and CDR2 sequences are LGHNA and YSLEER. The CDR3 region is CASSQGGYLGHEQFF. Written as DNA, the CDR3 is TGCGCCAGCAGCCAAGGCGGCTACTTGGGGCATGAGCAGTTCTTC.

The genes are TRBV24-1 and TRBJ1-2, with 7 bases identical to TRBD1. The germline gives CDR1 KGHDR, CDR2 SFDVKD. This CDR3 spans 14 amino acids. V gave up 3 bases and J gave up 6 bases; unmatched junction bases: 6. Here the CDR3 reads CATSDGQVSDGYTF. CDR3 sequence (DNA): TGTGCCACCAGTGATGGACAGGTTTCGGATGGCTACACCTTC.

This clonotype was found a few times. The genes are TRBV20-1 and TRBJ1-1, with D possibly TRBD1 on 5 matching bases. Germline CDR1 is DFQATT and CDR2 is SNEGSKA (reference sequence). The CDR3 has 13 amino acids. V lost 3 bases and J lost 5, with 13 bases in between. The CDR3 protein is CSASAGRNTEAFF. DNA for the CDR3: TGCAGTGCTAGCGCAGGGAGGAATACTGAAGCTTTCTTT.

This sequence joins TRBV10-3 and TRBJ2-5; D ambiguous. CDR3 length: 13 residues. Trimming shortened V by 5 bases and J by 2 bases, and 9 bases separated the two germline ends. Per germline, CDR1 ENHRY and CDR2 SYGVKD. The CDR3 region is CAISTATQETQYF. In nucleotides, the CDR3 is TGTGCCATCAGTACAGCGACGCAAGAGACCCAGTACTTC.

The chain joins TRBV11-1 to TRBJ2-3, with D perhaps matching TRBD2 (6 bases). Germline V gives CDR1 SGHAT, CDR2 FQDESV (reference sequence). CDR3 size: 13 residues. V lost 6 bases, J lost 2 bases, and 9 bases lay in between. The chain's CDR3 is CASSRGITDTQYF. In DNA, the CDR3 is TGTGCCAGCAGTCGGGGGATCACAGATACGCAGTATTTT.

The chain couples TRBV4-1 to TRBJ2-1; D is undetermined. This CDR3 contains 15 residues. V gave up 0 bases and J gave up 0 bases, with 6 bases separating them. CDR1 MGHRA and CDR2 YSYEKL come from the germline V gene. The CDR3 nucleotides read TGCGCCAGCAGCCAAGATGCCAGCTCCTACAATGAGCAGTTCTTC. Amino acid sequence: CASSQDASSYNEQFF.

This clonotype was seen only a few times. J is TRBJ2-1 and V is TRBV6-1, with TRBD2 matching over 7 bases. CDR3 length: 15 amino acids. The trim removed 5 bases at V and 5 bases at J, leaving 9 bases unmatched. Germline V CDR1 and CDR2: MNHNS, SASEGT. The chain's CDR3 is CASSPPGRVHNEQFF. CDR3 coding DNA: TGTGCCAGCAGTCCCCCGGGGAGGGTACACAATGAGCAGTTCTTC.

The chain carries TRBV20-1 and TRBJ1-1; D uncertain. This CDR3 has 11 amino acids. CDR1 is DFQATT and CDR2 is SNEGSKA in the germline V gene (reference sequence). V lost 6 bases and J 3 bases, leaving 8 bases between the germline ends. Here the CDR3 reads CSAGLYTEAFF. The CDR3, as DNA: TGCAGTGCAGGCCTCTACACTGAAGCTTTCTTT.

V usage is TRBV5-1 and J usage is TRBJ1-2; D call uncertain. Deletions cut 6 bases from V and 2 bases from J, with 8 bases between. Germline CDR1 is SGHRS and CDR2 is YFSETQ. CDR3 length: 12 residues. This chain's CDR3 is CASTTENYGYTF. The DNA of the CDR3 is TGCGCCAGCACAACAGAAAACTATGGCTACACCTTC.